The 25 T cell receptor beta chains below were found in one sample sequenced in a study of blood T cell repertoires in COVID-19. The protocol was immunoSEQ multiplex PCR, while the TCRdb copy is restricted to in-frame clones and leaves out a portion. This sample yields about 240,000 clones, of which about 84% are seen a single time; roughly 12% belongs to the top ten. Source material: peripheral blood. The receptor set was obtained from an elderly man with acute or convalescent COVID-19.

This clone came up a few times. V usage is TRBV7-3 and J usage is TRBJ1-5; D uncertain. Trimming left V 5 bases short and J 1 base short, with 12 bases between. CDR1 and CDR2 from the germline V gene are SGHTA and FQGTGA. This CDR3 has 15 amino acids. In DNA, the CDR3 is TGTGCCAGCAGCCTTACCGGGGTCAGCAATCAGCCCCAGCATTTT. Translation: CASSLTGVSNQPQHF.

The CDR3 reads CASSLASGPEQFF. The DNA for the CDR3 is TGCGCCAGCAGCTTGGCCTCAGGCCCTGAGCAGTTCTTC. The V gene is TRBV5-1, the J gene TRBJ2-1; unclear D gene. Germline V gene sequence: CDR1 SGHRS, CDR2 YFSETQ. V was pared by 0 bases and J by 9 bases, with 10 bases between. CDR3 length: 13 amino acids.

The rearrangement joins TRBV15 to TRBJ1-6; TRBD1 matches at 11 bases. The CDR3 covers 14 residues. The ends lost 3 bases at V and 11 bases at J; junction bases unmatched: 3. Germline CDR1 LNHNV, CDR2 YYDKDF (reference sequence). CDR3 protein: CATSRGTGGTPLHF. The CDR3 DNA follows: TGTGCCACCAGCAGGGGGACAGGGGGGACACCCCTCCACTTT.

V gene TRBV7-2 combines with J gene TRBJ2-3, with 12 bases fitting TRBD2. Germline trimming cut 5 bases from V and 2 bases from J; bases unmatched to any gene: 5. CDR3 length equals 16 residues. In germline, CDR1 is SGHTA, CDR2 FQGNSA. CDR3: CASSLTSGGNTDTQYF. Written as DNA, the CDR3 is TGTGCCAGCAGCCTAACTAGCGGGGGGAACACAGATACGCAGTATTTT.

This rearrangement joins TRBV3-1 (or the pseudogene TRBV3-2) to TRBJ1-2; 7 positions agree with TRBD1. The CDR3 length is 14 residues. Germline V CDR1 and CDR2: LGHDT, YNNKEL (reference sequence). Trimming removed 1 base from V and 6 bases from J; junction bases left unmatched: 5. Here the CDR3 reads CASSQGQGANGYTF. CDR3 nucleotides: TGTGCCAGCAGCCAAGGACAGGGTGCAAATGGCTACACCTTC.

The chain carries TRBV18 and TRBJ1-1, with D unclear. Trimming cost V 3 bases and J 4 bases, with 9 bases left between them. This CDR3 is 13 amino acids long. In germline, CDR1 is KGHSH, CDR2 LQKENI. CDR3 DNA sequence: TGTGCCAGCTCACCCCGGGAGATCACTGAAGCTTTCTTT. The encoded protein is CASSPREITEAFF. Variable domain in full (rest from reference TRBV18 and TRBJ1-1): NAGVMQNPRHLVRRRGQEARLRCSPMKGHSHVYWYRQLPEEGLKFMVYLQKENIIDESGMPKERFSAEFPKEGPSILRIQQVVRGDSAAYFCASSPREITEAFFGQGTRLTVV.

The chain employs TRBV5-6 and TRBJ2-3; 16 bases align to TRBD2. The ends lost 3 bases at V and 2 bases at J; junction bases unmatched: 6. Germline V gene lookup returns CDR1 SGHDT and CDR2 YYEEEE. CDR3 length: 18 amino acids. The CDR3 sequence is CASSSGLAGGLDTDTQYF. The CDR3 DNA sequence: TGTGCCAGCAGCTCGGGACTAGCGGGGGGGCTTGACACAGATACGCAGTATTTT. The variable domain in full, with the rest retrieved from reference TRBV5-6 and TRBJ2-3, is DAGVTQSPTHLIKTRGQQVTLRCSPKSGHDTVSWYQQALGQGPQFIFQYYEEEERQRGNFPDRFSGHQFPNYSSELNVNALLLGDSALYLCASSSGLAGGLDTDTQYFGPGTRLTVL.

The chain joins TRBV27 to TRBJ2-5, with 12 bases matching TRBD2. V lost 3 bases to trimming and J lost 4 bases; unmatched junction nucleotides: 6. The CDR3 spans 16 residues. CDR1 MNHEY and CDR2 SMNVEV come from the germline V gene (reference sequence). DNA for the CDR3: TGTGCCAGCAGTTTCCGCCTAGCGGGGGGGGCAGAGACCCAGTACTTC. This sequence encodes CASSFRLAGGAETQYF.

About this clone: The same CDR3 arises from other DNA sequences in this sample as well. The V and J genes are TRBV11-2 and TRBJ2-7; D is unresolved. Trimming stripped 5 bases from V and 4 bases from J, with 6 bases between. The V gene's germline CDR1 is SGHAT and CDR2 FQNNGV. The CDR3 has 11 amino acids. CDR3 sequence: CASSLQYEQYF. The CDR3 nucleotides are TGTGCCAGCAGCCTCCAGTACGAGCAGTACTTC. The full variable domain, its missing parts supplied by reference TRBV11-2 and TRBJ2-7, is EAGVAQSPRYKIIEKRQSVAFWCNPISGHATLYWYQQILGQGPKLLIQFQNNGVVDDSQLPKDRFSAERLKGVDSTLKIQPAKLEDSAVYLCASSLQYEQYFGPGTRLTVT.

This clone was recorded only once. The rearrangement uses TRBV4-1 and TRBJ1-2; D is unresolved. Germline V gives CDR1 MGHRA, CDR2 YSYEKL. The CDR3 is made up of 15 amino acids. V was shortened by 0 bases and J by 4 bases, with 12 bases between the two germline ends. The CDR3 coding sequence is TGCGCCAGCAGCCAAGATCCCACCCTTAGCTATGGCTACACCTTC. Translating gives CASSQDPTLSYGYTF.

The rearrangement links TRBV18 to TRBJ2-5; perhaps TRBD1 as D (5 bases). The ends were cut back, 5 bases at V and 2 bases at J, with 12 bases in the middle. CDR1 and CDR2 from the germline V gene are KGHSH and LQKENI. The CDR3 is made up of 14 amino acids. The DNA for the CDR3 is TGTGCCAGCTCAGCACTTGACAGACAAGAGACCCAGTACTTC. It codes for CASSALDRQETQYF.

This chain links TRBV24-1 with TRBJ2-3; 7 nucleotides agree with TRBD2. J lost 2 bases, V lost 4 bases, and 2 bases had no gene match. Germline assignment: CDR1 KGHDR and CDR2 SFDVKD. The length of the CDR3 is 14 residues. This chain's CDR3 is CATSEGLTTDTQYF. CDR3 bases: TGTGCCACCAGTGAGGGACTAACCACAGATACGCAGTATTTT.

This chain joins TRBV5-1 and TRBJ1-5, with D possibly matching TRBD1 (5 bases). The CDR3 is made up of 15 amino acids. V was shortened by 1 base and J by 0 bases, with 8 bases between the two germline ends. Germline V gives CDR1 SGHRS, CDR2 YFSETQ. The CDR3 is CASSLYGGSNQPQHF. The DNA for the CDR3 is TGCGCCAGCAGCTTGTACGGGGGTAGCAATCAGCCCCAGCATTTT.

The chain uses TRBV5-4 and TRBJ1-2; 11 positions agree with TRBD1. This CDR3 contains 14 residues. Germline CDR1 and CDR2: SGHNT and YYREEE (reference sequence). V dropped 3 bases and J dropped 8; count of bases not matched to a gene: 6. The CDR3, as DNA: TGTGCCAGCAGCTACGGACAGGGGGCGAGCGGCTACACCTTC. It translates to CASSYGQGASGYTF.

This clone appeared a single time. The chain joins TRBV11-2 to TRBJ2-7, with D perhaps TRBD1 (5 bases). The CDR3 runs 14 residues. V was trimmed by 5 bases and J by 3 bases, leaving 14 bases between them. Germline CDR1 SGHAT, CDR2 FQNNGV. This chain's CDR3 is CASSTQGDLYEQYF. CDR3 nucleotides: TGTGCCAGCAGCACCCAAGGGGATCTCTACGAGCAGTACTTC.

This chain connects TRBV3-1 (or the pseudogene TRBV3-2) to TRBJ2-1, with TRBD2 matching 16 bases. This CDR3 is built from 18 residues. V lost 6 bases to trimming and J lost 0 bases; unmatched junction nucleotides: 5. Germline assignment: CDR1 LGHDT and CDR2 YNNKEL (reference sequence). CDR3 region: CASSPGTSGRASYNEQFF. CDR3 nucleotide sequence: TGTGCCAGCAGTCCTGGGACTAGCGGGAGGGCCTCCTACAATGAGCAGTTCTTC.

The rearrangement uses TRBV5-4 and TRBJ2-7; 14 nucleotides agree with TRBD2. Germline-derived CDR1 and CDR2 are SGHNT and YYREEE (reference sequence). The CDR3 length is 17 residues. V trimming: 0 bases; J trimming: 4 bases; junction bases outside the gene matches: 6. The DNA for the CDR3 is TGTGCCAGCAGCTTGGGACTAGCGGGGGGGAGTATATACGAGCAGTACTTC. It specifies CASSLGLAGGSIYEQYF. The whole variable domain, filled in from reference TRBV5-4 and TRBJ2-7, reads ETGVTQSPTHLIKTRGQQVTLRCSSQSGHNTVSWYQQALGQGPQFIFQYYREEENGRGNFPPRFSGLQFPNYSSELNVNALELDDSALYLCASSLGLAGGSIYEQYFGPGTRLTVT.

The chain couples TRBV21-1 to TRBJ1-4. TRBV21-1 is classified as a pseudogene. The CDR3 contains 15 residues. In DNA form, the CDR3 reads TGTGCCGGGGCGGGACGGGACCCAACTAATGAAAAACTGTTTTTT. This translates into CAGAGRDPTNEKLFF.

The chain couples TRBV28 to TRBJ1-2; 7 bases align to TRBD1. Unmatched junction bases numbered 12, after V lost 6 bases and J lost 8 bases. The CDR3 has 14 residues. The germline V gene encodes CDR1 MDHEN and CDR2 SYDVKM. CDR3: CASRWTGPFGGYTF. In DNA, the CDR3 is TGTGCCAGCAGATGGACAGGACCCTTTGGCGGCTACACCTTC.

This chain links TRBV6-5 with TRBJ2-5; no firm D call. CDR3 length: 14 amino acids. V was pared by 7 bases and J by 4 bases, with 16 bases between. CDR1 is MNHEY, CDR2 SVGAGI, per germline. CDR3 amino acids: CASNQGDLRETQYF. The DNA for the CDR3 is TGTGCCAGCAATCAAGGAGACCTTCGAGAGACCCAGTACTTC.

The V gene is TRBV3-1 (or the pseudogene TRBV3-2), the J gene TRBJ1-1; 8 bases match TRBD1. Trimming removed 4 bases from V and 4 bases from J; junction bases left unmatched: 8. CDR3 length: 15 residues. CDR1 is LGHDT, CDR2 YNNKEL, per germline (reference sequence). The CDR3 nucleotides read TGTGCCAGCAGCCGCAACAGGGGGTACTTCACTGAAGCTTTCTTT. Its translation is CASSRNRGYFTEAFF.

The rearrangement joins TRBV15 to TRBJ1-2; D ambiguous. With 0 bases removed from V and 3 bases from J, the gap between germline ends came to 5 bases. Germline V gene sequence: CDR1 LNHNV, CDR2 YYDKDF (reference sequence). The CDR3 covers 13 residues. The CDR3 nucleotides read TGTGCCACCAGCAGAGAAAACTACTATGGCTACACCTTC. Translation gives CATSRENYYGYTF.

V and J are TRBV28 and TRBJ1-6; 9 bases line up with TRBD1. This CDR3 region has 15 residues. The germline CDR1 and CDR2 sequences are MDHEN and SYDVKM. Trimming removed 6 bases from V and 13 bases from J; junction bases left unmatched: 13. The CDR3 nucleotides are TGTGCCAGCAGCCCACTGGACAGGGGCCTGACGCCCCTCCACTTT. It specifies CASSPLDRGLTPLHF.

J is TRBJ2-2 and V is TRBV5-1; 7 bases line up with TRBD2. The trim removed 7 bases at V and 7 bases at J, leaving 4 bases unmatched. This CDR3 has 12 residues. The germline V gene encodes CDR1 SGHRS and CDR2 YFSETQ. The CDR3: CASGEGIGELFF. CDR3 nucleotide sequence: TGCGCCAGCGGGGAGGGCATCGGGGAGCTGTTTTTT.

The rearrangement joins TRBV27 to TRBJ2-3, with 14 nucleotides matching TRBD2. Unmatched junction bases numbered 14, after V lost 5 bases and J lost 4 bases. The CDR3 totals 19 residues. Germline V CDR1 and CDR2: MNHEY, SMNVEV (reference sequence). This CDR3 is CASSTVPGLAGVFPDTQYF. The CDR3 nucleotides are TGTGCCAGCAGTACTGTCCCGGGACTAGCGGGAGTGTTCCCAGATACGCAGTATTTT.